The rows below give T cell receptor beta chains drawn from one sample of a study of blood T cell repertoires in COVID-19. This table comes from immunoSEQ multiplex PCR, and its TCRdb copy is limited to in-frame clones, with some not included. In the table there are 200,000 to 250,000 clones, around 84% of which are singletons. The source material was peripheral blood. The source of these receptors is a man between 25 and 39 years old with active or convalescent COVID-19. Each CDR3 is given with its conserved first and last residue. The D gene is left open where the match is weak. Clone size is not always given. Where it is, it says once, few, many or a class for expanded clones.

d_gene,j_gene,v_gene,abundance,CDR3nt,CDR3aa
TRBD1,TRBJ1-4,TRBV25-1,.,TGTGCCAGCAGTGGGGACAGGGGTGGTGAAAAACTGTTTTTT,CASSGDRGGEKLFF
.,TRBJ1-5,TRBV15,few,TGTGCCACCAGCGCTACCGGGGATCAGCCCCAGCATTTT,CATSATGDQPQHF
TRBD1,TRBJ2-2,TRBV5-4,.,TGTGCCAGCAGTTCCGGGACAGGGGTCACCGGGGAGCTGTTTTTT,CASSSGTGVTGELFF
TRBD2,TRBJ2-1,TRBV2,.,TGTGCCAGCAGCGCAACTCTAGGACTAGCGTCTGGGGGTGAGCAGTTCTTC,CASSATLGLASGGEQFF
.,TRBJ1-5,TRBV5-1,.,TGCGCCAGCTCCTTGGGCCCGGCGGGCAATCAGCCCCAGCATTTT,CASSLGPAGNQPQHF
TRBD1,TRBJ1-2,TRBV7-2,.,TGTGCCAGCAGCTTAACAGGGGCGATCGGCTACACCTTC,CASSLTGAIGYTF
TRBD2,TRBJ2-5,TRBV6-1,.,TGTGCCAGCAGTGTGGGACTAGCGGGGGGGCGGGAGACCCAGTACTTC,CASSVGLAGGRETQYF
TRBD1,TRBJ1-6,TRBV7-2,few,TGTGCCAGCAGCCCGAGGACAGGAAGGAATTCACCCCTCCACTTT,CASSPRTGRNSPLHF
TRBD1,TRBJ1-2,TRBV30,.,TGTGCCTCCGACAGGGGGTGGGGCTACACCTTC,CASDRGWGYTF
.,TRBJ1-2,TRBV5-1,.,TGCGCCAGCAGCTTGGACCAGGGAAACTATGGCTACACCTTC,CASSLDQGNYGYTF
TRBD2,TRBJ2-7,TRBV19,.,TGTGCCAGTAGTATACTAGCGGGAGGTCTCCACGAGCAGTACTTC,CASSILAGGLHEQYF
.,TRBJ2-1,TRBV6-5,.,TGTGCCAGCAGTTACTCAGCGGGTCGCGATGAGCAGTTCTTC,CASSYSAGRDEQFF
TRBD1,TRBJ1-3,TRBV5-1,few,TGCGCCAGCAGCGAAGGGACAGGGTCTGGAAACACCATATATTTT,CASSEGTGSGNTIYF
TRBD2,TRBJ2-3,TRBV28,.,TGTGCCAGCAGTTCGGGAGGGCCGCAAGATACGCAGTATTTT,CASSSGGPQDTQYF
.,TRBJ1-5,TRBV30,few,TGTGCCGTGGGGGCAGGTGGGTTCCATCAGCCCCAGCATTTT,CAVGAGGFHQPQHF
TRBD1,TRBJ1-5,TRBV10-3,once,TGTGCCATCAGTGCAACAGGGGGGGATCAGCCCCAGCATTTT,CAISATGGDQPQHF
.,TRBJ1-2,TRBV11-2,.,TGTGCCAGCAACCGGGACACGGATGGCTACACCTTC,CASNRDTDGYTF
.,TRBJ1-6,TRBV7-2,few,TGTGCCAGCAGCGCATCGTTCGGAGGTGGTAATTCACCCCTCCACTTT,CASSASFGGGNSPLHF
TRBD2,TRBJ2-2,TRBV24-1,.,TGTGCCACCAGTGATTTTGCGGGGGGTGACACCGGGGAGCTGTTTTTT,CATSDFAGGDTGELFF
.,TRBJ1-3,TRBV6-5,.,TGTGCCAGCAGTTACTCGAGCTTCTCTGGAAACACCATATATTTT,CASSYSSFSGNTIYF
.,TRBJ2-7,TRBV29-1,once,TGCAGCGTTGAAGGGAGCTCCTACGAGCAGTACTTC,CSVEGSSYEQYF
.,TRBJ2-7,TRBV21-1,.,TGTGCCAGCAGCAAAGGCGGGGGGCGCTACGAGCAGTACTTC,CASSKGGGRYEQYF
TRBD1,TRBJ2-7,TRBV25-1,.,TGTGCCAGCAGTGACCAGGGACAGTCCTACGAGCAGTACTTC,CASSDQGQSYEQYF
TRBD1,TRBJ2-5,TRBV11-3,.,TGTGCCAGCAGCCTCGGGACAGGGCCTGCGGAGACCCAGTACTTC,CASSLGTGPAETQYF
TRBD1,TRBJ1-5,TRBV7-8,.,TGTGCCAGCAGCTCACAGGGGCTTGCTCAGCCCCAGCATTTT,CASSSQGLAQPQHF
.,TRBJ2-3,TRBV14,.,TGTGCCAGCAGCCAAGTGGGCGTAGATACGCAGTATTTT,CASSQVGVDTQYF
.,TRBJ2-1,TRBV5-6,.,TGTGCCAGCAGCGAGACTAGCTACAATGAGCAGTTCTTC,CASSETSYNEQFF
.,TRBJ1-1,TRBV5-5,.,TGTGCCAGCAGCTTGTTGTCGGTTGAAGCTTTCTTT,CASSLLSVEAFF
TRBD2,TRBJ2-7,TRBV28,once,TGTGCCAGCAGTTTGGATCAGCGGGATTCAGACTACGAGCAGTACTTC,CASSLDQRDSDYEQYF
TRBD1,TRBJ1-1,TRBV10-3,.,TGTGCCATCAGCGCCGGGACAGGGTGGGACACTGAAGCTTTCTTT,CAISAGTGWDTEAFF
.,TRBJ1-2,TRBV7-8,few,TGTGCCAGCAGCCCTTCTAACTATGGCTACACCTTC,CASSPSNYGYTF
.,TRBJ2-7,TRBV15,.,TGTGCCACCAGCAACAATCCCCCGCCACCTCCAACGAAGTACTTC,CATSNNPPPPPTKYF
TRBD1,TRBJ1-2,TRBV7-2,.,TGTGCCAGCAGCTCGACGGGACAGAACTATGGCTACACCTTC,CASSSTGQNYGYTF
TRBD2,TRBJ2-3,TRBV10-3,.,TGTGCCATCAGGTCTAGCGGGGCAACAGATACGCAGTATTTT,CAIRSSGATDTQYF
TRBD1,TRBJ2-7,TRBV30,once,TGTGCCTGGAATGCCGGGACAGGGTCCTACGAGCAGTACTTC,CAWNAGTGSYEQYF
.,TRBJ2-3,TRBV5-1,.,TGCGCCAGCAGCCCGGACAGTACCCGTGATACGCAGTATTTT,CASSPDSTRDTQYF
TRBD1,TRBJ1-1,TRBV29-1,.,TGCAGCGTCACGGACAGGGGACACACTGAAGCTTTCTTT,CSVTDRGHTEAFF
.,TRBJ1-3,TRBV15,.,TGTGCCACCAGCAGAGGACATGGAAACACCATATATTTT,CATSRGHGNTIYF
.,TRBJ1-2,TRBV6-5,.,TGTGCCAGCACCGGGACACCGTATGGCTACACCTTC,CASTGTPYGYTF
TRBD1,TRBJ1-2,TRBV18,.,TGTGCCAGCTCACTTGCCGGGACAGCCAATAACTATGGCTACACCTTC,CASSLAGTANNYGYTF
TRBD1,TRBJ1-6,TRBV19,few,TGTGCCAGTAGGAAAGACAGGGGCGATAATTCACCCCTCCACTTT,CASRKDRGDNSPLHF
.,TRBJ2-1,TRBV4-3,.,TGCGCCAGCAGCCCCAGGGGACCCCAGCCATACAATGAGCAGTTCTTC,CASSPRGPQPYNEQFF
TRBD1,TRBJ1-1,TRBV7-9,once,TGTGCCAGCAGCCTACCACGGGACAGATATGAAGCTTTCTTT,CASSLPRDRYEAFF
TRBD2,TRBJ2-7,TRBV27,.,TGTGCCAGCGTGTTCCTCGGGGAGGGGAGGTACGAGCAGTACTTC,CASVFLGEGRYEQYF
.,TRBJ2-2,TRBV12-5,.,TGTGCTAGTGGTTATCAGGTCGACGACACCGGGGAGCTGTTTTTT,CASGYQVDDTGELFF
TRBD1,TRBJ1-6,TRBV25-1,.,TGTGCCAGCAGATCCGGGACAGAGAATTCACCCCTCCACTTT,CASRSGTENSPLHF
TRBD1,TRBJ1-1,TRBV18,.,TGTGCCAGCTCACGCGCGACAGGGGGCAATACTGAAGCTTTCTTT,CASSRATGGNTEAFF
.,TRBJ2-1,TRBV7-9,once,TGTGCCAGCAGCTTAGTTGGAGGGTTTCATGAGCAGTTCTTC,CASSLVGGFHEQFF
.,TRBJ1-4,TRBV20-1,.,TGCAGTGCTATTTTCGGGGAAAAACTGTTTTTT,CSAIFGEKLFF